The rows below give T cell receptor beta chains drawn from one sample of a study of response to subunit inactivated influenza vaccine. One entry per CDR3 protein, called by TCRdb with MiXCR from the RT-PCR reads. The sample includes hundreds of thousands of distinct CDR3 sequences, roughly 9.8% of them seen just once. Sequencing was performed on PBMCs from blood, taken about 6 weeks after vaccination. These receptors all come from a man aged 50 to 59 who received an inactivated influenza vaccine. Both conserved end residues are part of each CDR3. A D gene is named only where the DNA matches it firmly. Only part of the rows carry a size: once, few, many, or a class if the clone is expanded.

TRBV18	NA	TRBJ2-7	NA	CASSPRGTYEQYF	TGTGCCAGCTCCCCCCGGGGAACCTACGAGCAGTACTTC
TRBV6-5	NA	TRBJ2-7	TRBD1	CASSYATGTGGYEQYF	TGTGCCAGCAGTTACGCCACCGGGACAGGGGGGTACGAGCAGTACTTC
TRBV7-2	few	TRBJ1-2	NA	CASSSHLGDYGYTF	TGTGCCAGCAGCTCACACCTGGGGGACTATGGCTACACCTTC
TRBV4-1	few	TRBJ1-1	TRBD1	CASSQDKRGRDTEAFF	TGCGCCAGCAGCCAAGATAAAAGGGGGCGAGACACTGAAGCTTTCTTT
TRBV6-1	many	TRBJ1-1	NA	CASSQNSGVTEAFF	TGTGCCAGCAGCCAAAACTCTGGGGTCACTGAAGCTTTCTTT
TRBV6-5	few	TRBJ2-7	NA	CASSYEGVTYEQYF	TGTGCCAGCAGTTACGAGGGTGTAACCTACGAGCAGTACTTC
TRBV10-3	NA	TRBJ2-5	NA	CAIRRDGQETQYF	TGTGCCATCAGAAGGGACGGCCAAGAGACCCAGTACTTC
TRBV7-2	NA	TRBJ1-1	NA	CASRKGGPNTEAFF	TGTGCCAGCAGGAAAGGGGGACCAAACACTGAAGCTTTCTTT
TRBV5-1	NA	TRBJ2-3	TRBD2	CASRRLSGGRADTQYF	TGCGCCAGCAGACGGTTGTCTGGGGGGAGGGCAGATACGCAGTATTTT
TRBV20-1	few	TRBJ2-5	TRBD2	CSAKSGSAETQYF	TGCAGTGCTAAGAGCGGGAGTGCAGAGACCCAGTACTTC
TRBV7-2	NA	TRBJ2-7	NA	CASRKEGSLGEQYF	TGTGCCAGCAGAAAGGAGGGGAGTCTAGGTGAGCAGTACTTC
TRBV20-1	NA	TRBJ2-7	TRBD1	CSAKPGQGASYEQYF	TGCAGTGCTAAACCGGGACAGGGGGCCTCCTACGAGCAGTACTTC
TRBV20-1	many	TRBJ2-3	TRBD2	CSASSSSGHTDTQYF	TGCAGTGCTAGTTCGTCTAGCGGACACACAGATACGCAGTATTTT
TRBV27	NA	TRBJ2-7	NA	CASSPLIKLRDNSYEQYF	TGTGCCAGCAGTCCACTTATTAAGTTGAGGGACAACTCCTACGAGCAGTACTTC
TRBV5-1	many	TRBJ2-2	TRBD1	CASSFLGQGTTGELFF	TGCGCCAGCAGCTTCTTGGGACAGGGGACGACCGGGGAGCTGTTTTTT
TRBV4-3	few	TRBJ1-1	NA	CASSQEWGQATEAFF	TGCGCCAGCAGCCAAGAGTGGGGGCAGGCCACTGAAGCTTTCTTT
TRBV7-2	few	TRBJ2-1	TRBD2	CASSHKRGMDEQFF	TGTGCCAGCAGCCACAAGCGGGGGATGGATGAGCAGTTCTTC
TRBV5-1	few	TRBJ1-6	NA	CASSLEMLGGNSPLHF	TGCGCCAGCAGCTTGGAGATGCTGGGAGGTAATTCACCCCTCCACTTT
TRBV6-2/TRBV6-3	NA	TRBJ2-1	NA	CASSSARGREQFF	TGTGCCAGCAGTTCTGCGCGTGGTAGGGAGCAGTTCTTC
TRBV7-2	NA	TRBJ2-4	TRBD2	CASSPTSGLAKNIQYF	TGTGCCAGCAGCCCAACTAGCGGTTTAGCCAAAAACATTCAGTACTTC
TRBV24-1	NA	TRBJ2-7	NA	CATSAARRGGRQYF	TGTGCCACCAGTGCCGCCAGGAGGGGAGGAAGACAGTACTTC
TRBV7-2	NA	TRBJ2-7	NA	CASSLARDGRYEQYF	TGTGCCAGCAGCTTAGCGCGGGACGGACGCTACGAGCAGTACTTC
TRBV4-2	few	TRBJ2-3	NA	CASSLTGGQADTQYF	TGTGCCAGCAGCCTAACCGGGGGGCAGGCAGATACGCAGTATTTT
TRBV5-1	few	TRBJ2-3	TRBD2	CASSFLAGGSPTDTQYF	TGCGCCAGCAGCTTCCTAGCGGGGGGTTCTCCTACAGATACGCAGTATTTT